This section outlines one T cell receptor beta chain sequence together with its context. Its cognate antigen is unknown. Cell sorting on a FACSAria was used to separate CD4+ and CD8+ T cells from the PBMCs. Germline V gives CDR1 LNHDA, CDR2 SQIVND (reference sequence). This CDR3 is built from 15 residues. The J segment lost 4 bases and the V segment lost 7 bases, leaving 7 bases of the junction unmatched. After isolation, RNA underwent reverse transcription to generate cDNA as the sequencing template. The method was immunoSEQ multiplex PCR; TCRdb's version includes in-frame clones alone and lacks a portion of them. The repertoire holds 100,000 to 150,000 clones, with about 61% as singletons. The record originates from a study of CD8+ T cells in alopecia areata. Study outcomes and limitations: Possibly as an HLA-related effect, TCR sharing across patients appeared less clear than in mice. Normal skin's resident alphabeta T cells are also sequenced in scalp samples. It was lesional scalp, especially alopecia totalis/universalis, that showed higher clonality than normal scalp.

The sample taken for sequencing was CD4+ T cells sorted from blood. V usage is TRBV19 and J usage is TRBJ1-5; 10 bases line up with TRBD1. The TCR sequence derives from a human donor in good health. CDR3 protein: CASTDPGQGNQPQHF. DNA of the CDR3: TGTGCCAGTACTGACCCGGGACAGGGGAATCAGCCCCAGCATTTT.